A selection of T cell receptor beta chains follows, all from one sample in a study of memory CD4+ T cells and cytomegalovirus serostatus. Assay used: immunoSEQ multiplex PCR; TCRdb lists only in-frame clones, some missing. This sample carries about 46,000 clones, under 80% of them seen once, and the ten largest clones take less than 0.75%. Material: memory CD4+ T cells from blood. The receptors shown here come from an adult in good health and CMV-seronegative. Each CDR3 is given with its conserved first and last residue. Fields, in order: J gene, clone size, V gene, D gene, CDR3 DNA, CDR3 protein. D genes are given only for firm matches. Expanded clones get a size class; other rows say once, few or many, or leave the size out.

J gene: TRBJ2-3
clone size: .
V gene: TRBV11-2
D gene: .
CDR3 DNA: TGTGCCAGCAGCTTAGTGGGGGCCAACACAGATACGCAGTATTTT
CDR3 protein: CASSLVGANTDTQYF

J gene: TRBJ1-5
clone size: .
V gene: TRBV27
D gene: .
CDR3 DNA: TGTGCCACCATACCGGCAGGGAAAAATCAGCCCCAGCATTTT
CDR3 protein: CATIPAGKNQPQHF

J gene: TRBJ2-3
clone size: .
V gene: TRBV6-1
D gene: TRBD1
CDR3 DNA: TGTGCCGGGGGACGGACAGGTGCGAGGGATACGCAGTATTTT
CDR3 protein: CAGGRTGARDTQYF

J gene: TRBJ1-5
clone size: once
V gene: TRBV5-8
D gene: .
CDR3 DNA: TGTGCCAGCAGCAACTTCTTGGGGGCGCCGGGCAATCAGCCCCAGCATTTT
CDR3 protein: CASSNFLGAPGNQPQHF

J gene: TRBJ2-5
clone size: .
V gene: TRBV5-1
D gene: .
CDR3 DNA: TGCGCCAGCAGCCCACAGGGAGGAGGCCAAGAGACCCAGTACTTC
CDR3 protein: CASSPQGGGQETQYF

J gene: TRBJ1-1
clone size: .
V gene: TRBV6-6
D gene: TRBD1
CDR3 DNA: TGTGCCAGCAGTTACCCGGACAGGGGGAACACTGAAGCTTTCTTT
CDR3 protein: CASSYPDRGNTEAFF

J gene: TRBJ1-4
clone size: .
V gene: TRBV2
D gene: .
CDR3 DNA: TGTGCCAGCATCGACACGTGGGGAAATGAAAAACTGTTTTTT
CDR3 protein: CASIDTWGNEKLFF

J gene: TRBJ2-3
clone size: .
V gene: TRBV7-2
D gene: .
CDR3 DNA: TGTGCCAGCAGCTTAGCAGGGGAACCCACAGATACGCAGTATTTT
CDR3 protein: CASSLAGEPTDTQYF

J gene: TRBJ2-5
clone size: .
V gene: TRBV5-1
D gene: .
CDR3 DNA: TGCGCCAGCAGCTTGACCGCACGGGGAGCTAAAGAGACCCAGTACTTC
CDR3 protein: CASSLTARGAKETQYF

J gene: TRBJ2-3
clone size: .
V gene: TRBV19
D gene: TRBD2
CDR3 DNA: TGTGCCAGTAGTATGGGGGGGACTAGCGGGAGCACAGATACGCAGTATTTT
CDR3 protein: CASSMGGTSGSTDTQYF

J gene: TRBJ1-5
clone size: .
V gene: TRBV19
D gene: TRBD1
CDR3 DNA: TGTGCCAGTAGTACTGGACAGGGGTGGAATCAGCCCCAGCATTTT
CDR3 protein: CASSTGQGWNQPQHF

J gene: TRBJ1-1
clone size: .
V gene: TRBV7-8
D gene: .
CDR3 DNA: TGTGCCAGCAGCCCTAGAGCGGGGGCGTTGAACACTGAAGCTTTCTTT
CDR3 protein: CASSPRAGALNTEAFF

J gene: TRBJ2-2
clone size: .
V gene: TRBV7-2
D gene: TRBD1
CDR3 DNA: TGTGCCAGCAGCCCCCTACAGGGGTACGGGGAGCTGTTTTTT
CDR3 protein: CASSPLQGYGELFF

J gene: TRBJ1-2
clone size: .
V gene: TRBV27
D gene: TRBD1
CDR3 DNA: TGTGCCAGCAGTTATTTGGGACAGGGGCCCATTGGGGGCTACACCTTC
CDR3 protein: CASSYLGQGPIGGYTF

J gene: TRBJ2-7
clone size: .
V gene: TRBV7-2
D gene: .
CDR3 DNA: TGTGCCAGCAGCTCCTCGGCGGGTTTTTACGAGCAGTACTTC
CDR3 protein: CASSSSAGFYEQYF

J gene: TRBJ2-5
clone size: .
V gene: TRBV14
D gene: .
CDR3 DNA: TGTGCCAGCAGCCAAAGTGTCCCTCGGAAGACCCAGTACTTC
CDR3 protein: CASSQSVPRKTQYF

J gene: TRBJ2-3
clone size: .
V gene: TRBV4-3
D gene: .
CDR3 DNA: TGCGCCAGCAGCCAAGGAGGAATCAACACAGATACGCAGTATTTT
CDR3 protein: CASSQGGINTDTQYF

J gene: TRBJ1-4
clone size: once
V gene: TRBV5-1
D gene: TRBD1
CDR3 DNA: TGCGCCAGCAGCCAGGGCTGGGACAGGACTAATGAAAAACTGTTTTTT
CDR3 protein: CASSQGWDRTNEKLFF

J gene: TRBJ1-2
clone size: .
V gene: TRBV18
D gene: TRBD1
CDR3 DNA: TGTGCCAGCTCACCACTAGCGTCGTCTCAGGGGGGGGCTGGCTACACCTTC
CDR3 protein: CASSPLASSQGGAGYTF

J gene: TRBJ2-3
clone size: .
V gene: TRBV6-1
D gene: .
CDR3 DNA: TGTGCCAGCAGTGTCCTACAGGGAGGCTCAGATACGCAGTATTTT
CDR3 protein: CASSVLQGGSDTQYF

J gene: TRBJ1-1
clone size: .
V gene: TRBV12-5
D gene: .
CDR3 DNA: TGTGCTAGTGGGGTCGGGGACACTGAAGCTTTCTTT
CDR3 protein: CASGVGDTEAFF

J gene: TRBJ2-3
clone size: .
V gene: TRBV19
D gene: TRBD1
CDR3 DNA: TGTGCCAGTAGTACCCGGGACAGGGTGGCAGATACGCAGTATTTT
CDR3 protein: CASSTRDRVADTQYF

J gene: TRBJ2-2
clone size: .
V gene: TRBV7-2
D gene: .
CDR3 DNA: TGTGCCAGCAGCCCCACGGCTGGGACCGGGGAGCTGTTTTTT
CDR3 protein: CASSPTAGTGELFF

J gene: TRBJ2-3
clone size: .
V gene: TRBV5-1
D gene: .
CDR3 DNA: TGCGCCAGCAGCTTTTCTAGCTCTAGCACAGATACGCAGTATTTT
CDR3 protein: CASSFSSSSTDTQYF

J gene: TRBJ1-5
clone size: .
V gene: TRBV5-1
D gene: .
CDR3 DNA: TGCGCCAGCAGCTTGGACCCGGGGCAGACTAATCAGCCCCAGCATTTT
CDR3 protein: CASSLDPGQTNQPQHF

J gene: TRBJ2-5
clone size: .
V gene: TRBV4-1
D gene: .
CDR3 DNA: TGCGCCAGCAGCCTCCGGACCGGGGAGACCCAGTACTTC
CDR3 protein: CASSLRTGETQYF

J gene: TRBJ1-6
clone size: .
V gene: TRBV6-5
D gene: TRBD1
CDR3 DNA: TGTGCCAGCAGGGGGACAGGGGTCAATTCACCCCTCCACTTT
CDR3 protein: CASRGTGVNSPLHF

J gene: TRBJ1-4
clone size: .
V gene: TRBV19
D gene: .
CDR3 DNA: TGTGCCAGTAACCGTCCAACTAATGAAAAACTGTTTTTT
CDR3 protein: CASNRPTNEKLFF

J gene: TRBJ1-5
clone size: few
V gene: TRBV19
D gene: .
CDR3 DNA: TGTGCCAGTAGTATCCTCAGGGGTGGCAATCAGCCCCAGCATTTT
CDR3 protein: CASSILRGGNQPQHF

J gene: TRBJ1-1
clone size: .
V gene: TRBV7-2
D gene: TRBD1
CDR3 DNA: TGTGCCAGCAGCTTAATGGGACAGGGGGGAACTGAAGCTTTCTTT
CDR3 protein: CASSLMGQGGTEAFF

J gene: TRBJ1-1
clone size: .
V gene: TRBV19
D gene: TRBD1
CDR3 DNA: TGTGCCAGTAGTGGACAGGGGGGGGACACTGAAGCTTTCTTT
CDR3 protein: CASSGQGGDTEAFF

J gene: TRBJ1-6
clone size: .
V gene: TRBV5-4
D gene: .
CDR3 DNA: TGTGCCAGCAGCTTGTCACAGGGACAATCACCCCTCCACTTT
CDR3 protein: CASSLSQGQSPLHF

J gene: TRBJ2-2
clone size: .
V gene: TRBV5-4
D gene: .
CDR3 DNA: TGTGCCAGCCTTCGGCAGGGGATAACCGGGGAGCTGTTTTTT
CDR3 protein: CASLRQGITGELFF

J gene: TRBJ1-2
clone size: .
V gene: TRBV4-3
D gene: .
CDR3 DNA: TGCGCCAGCAGCCAAGCTGGGGGAACAGGGAACTATGGCTACACCTTC
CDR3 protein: CASSQAGGTGNYGYTF

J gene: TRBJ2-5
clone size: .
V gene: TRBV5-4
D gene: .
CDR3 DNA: TGTGCCAGCAGCTCGGTCAGCGAAAAAGAGACCCAGTACTTC
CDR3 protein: CASSSVSEKETQYF

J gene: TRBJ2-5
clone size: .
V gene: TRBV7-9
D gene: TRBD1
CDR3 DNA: TGTGCCAGCAGCGTCCGACAGGGACAAGAGACCCAGTACTTC
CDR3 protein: CASSVRQGQETQYF

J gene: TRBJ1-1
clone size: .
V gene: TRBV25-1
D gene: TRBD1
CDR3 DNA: TGTGCCAGCAGTGAATGGGACAGGAGTGGTGAAGCTTTCTTT
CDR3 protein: CASSEWDRSGEAFF

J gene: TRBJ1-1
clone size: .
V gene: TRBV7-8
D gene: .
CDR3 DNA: TGTGCCAGCAGCTTCGTTGTGGGGGGCCTGGGGACTGAAGCTTTCTTT
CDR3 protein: CASSFVVGGLGTEAFF

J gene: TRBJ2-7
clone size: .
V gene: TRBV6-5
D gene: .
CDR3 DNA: TGTGCCAGCAGGCAGGGGACTGAGCAGTACTTC
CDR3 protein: CASRQGTEQYF

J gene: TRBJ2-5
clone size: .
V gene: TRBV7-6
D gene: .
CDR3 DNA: TGTGCCAGCAGCTTAGCGCACGGGAGAGAGACCCAGTACTTC
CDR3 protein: CASSLAHGRETQYF

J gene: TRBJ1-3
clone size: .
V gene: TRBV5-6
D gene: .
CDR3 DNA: TGTGCCAGCAGCTTGTACAGCTCTGGAAACACCATATATTTT
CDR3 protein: CASSLYSSGNTIYF

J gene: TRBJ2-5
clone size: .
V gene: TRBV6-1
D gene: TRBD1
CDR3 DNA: TGTGCCAGCAAGATGGGACAGGAGATGGAGACCCAGTACTTC
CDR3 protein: CASKMGQEMETQYF

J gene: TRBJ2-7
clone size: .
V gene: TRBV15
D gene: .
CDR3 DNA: TGTGCCACCAGCAGAGGGGGGGCCCACTCCTACGAGCAGTACTTC
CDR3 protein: CATSRGGAHSYEQYF

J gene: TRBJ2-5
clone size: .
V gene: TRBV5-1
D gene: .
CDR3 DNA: TGCGCCAGCAGATCGGAACCTTCGGCGACCCAGTACTTC
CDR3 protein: CASRSEPSATQYF

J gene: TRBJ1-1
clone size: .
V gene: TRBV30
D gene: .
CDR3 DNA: TGTGCCTGGACCCCCGGGACCCTAGCCCTTGAAGCTTTCTTT
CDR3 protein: CAWTPGTLALEAFF

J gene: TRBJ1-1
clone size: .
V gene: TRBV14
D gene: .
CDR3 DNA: TGTGCCAGCAGCCAAGTTTACGGGGCCACTGAAGCTTTCTTT
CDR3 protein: CASSQVYGATEAFF

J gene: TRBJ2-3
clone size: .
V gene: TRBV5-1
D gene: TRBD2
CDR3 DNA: TGCGCCAGCAGCCCACTAGCGGGGGGGACGGATACGCAGTATTTT
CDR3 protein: CASSPLAGGTDTQYF

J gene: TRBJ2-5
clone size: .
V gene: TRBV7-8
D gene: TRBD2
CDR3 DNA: TGTGCCAGCAGCCCAGGGGGACTAGCTCAAGAGACCCAGTACTTC
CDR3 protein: CASSPGGLAQETQYF

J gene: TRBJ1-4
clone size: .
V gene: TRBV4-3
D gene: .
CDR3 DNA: TGCGCCAGCAGCCCACAGGTCAGGGCTGAAAAACTGTTTTTT
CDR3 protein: CASSPQVRAEKLFF

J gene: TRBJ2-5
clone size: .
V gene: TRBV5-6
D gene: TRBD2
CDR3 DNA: TGTGCCAGCAGCTTGGTGTCTAGCGGAGAGACCCAGTACTTC
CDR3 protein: CASSLVSSGETQYF

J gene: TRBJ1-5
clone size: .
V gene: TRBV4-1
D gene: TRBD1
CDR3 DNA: TGCGCCAGCAGCCCCCCGACAGGGGGCGCACAGAAGAGCAATCAGCCCCAGCATTTT
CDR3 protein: CASSPPTGGAQKSNQPQHF

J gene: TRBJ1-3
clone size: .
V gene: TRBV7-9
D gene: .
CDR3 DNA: TGTGCCAGCAGACAGGGTGCGGTCTCTGGAAACACCATATATTTT
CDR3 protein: CASRQGAVSGNTIYF

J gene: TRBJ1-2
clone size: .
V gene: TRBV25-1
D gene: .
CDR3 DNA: TGTGCCAGCAGTCCATCCATGGGGGATGACTTCTATGGCTACACCTTC
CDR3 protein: CASSPSMGDDFYGYTF